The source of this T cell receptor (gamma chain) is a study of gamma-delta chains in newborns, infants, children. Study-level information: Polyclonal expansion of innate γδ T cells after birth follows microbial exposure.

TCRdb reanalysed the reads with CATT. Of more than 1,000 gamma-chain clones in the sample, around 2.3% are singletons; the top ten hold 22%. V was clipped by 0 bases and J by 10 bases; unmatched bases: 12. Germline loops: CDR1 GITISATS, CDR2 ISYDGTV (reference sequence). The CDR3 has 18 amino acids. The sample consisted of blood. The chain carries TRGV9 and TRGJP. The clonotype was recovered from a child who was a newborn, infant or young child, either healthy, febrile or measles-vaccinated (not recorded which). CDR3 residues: CALWEVRSLDLGKKIKVF. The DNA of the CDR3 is TGTGCCTTGTGGGAGGTGCGATCCTTAGATTTGGGCAAAAAAATCAAGGTATTT.